Below, 9 T cell receptor beta chains from the same sample are listed, as sequenced in a study of early T cells in non-severe SARS-CoV-2 infection. TCRdb itself ran the 5' RACE reads through MiXCR, one entry per CDR3 protein. This sample has 50,000 or so distinct CDR3 sequences, with 4% to 5% found just once. The source material was whole blood. The receptors stem from an adult who was a healthcare worker with PCR-confirmed SARS-CoV-2 infection or an uninfected control (not recorded which).

There are many counts of this clonotype. The chain recombines TRBV2 with TRBJ2-1, with 12 bases lining up with TRBD2. The CDR3 has 14 amino acids. CDR1 and CDR2 (germline): SNHLY, FYNNEI. The V segment lost 11 bases and the J segment 4 bases; nucleotides outside the gene matches: 6. The CDR3 DNA reads as TGTGCCGGGCAAACTAGCGGGGGGTACAATGAGCAGTTCTTC. Residues: CAGQTSGGYNEQFF.

This clonotype has ten or more counts. The chain links TRBV27 to TRBJ2-7; tentatively, D is TRBD1 (6 bases). V dropped 4 bases and J dropped 0 bases, with 10 bases sitting between them. Germline lookup yields CDR1 MNHEY and CDR2 SMNVEV (reference sequence). This CDR3 has 14 residues. CDR3 region: CASSWGRFSYEQYF. As DNA, the CDR3 is TGTGCCAGCAGTTGGGGGCGCTTCTCCTACGAGCAGTACTTC.

This clonotype showed up many times. V and J are TRBV11-2 and TRBJ1-2; a weak D match, TRBD1 (5 bases). The CDR3 has 13 amino acids. V lost 5 bases, J lost 3 bases, and 10 bases lay in between. From germline, CDR1 is SGHAT and CDR2 FQNNGV. The CDR3 DNA reads as TGTGCCAGCAGCCGCTTAGGGGACTATGGCTACACCTTC. Amino acid sequence: CASSRLGDYGYTF.

V and J are TRBV10-2 and TRBJ1-5, with D unclear. The CDR3 sequence is 13 residues long. V was cut by 6 bases and J by 4 bases, with 10 bases left in between. CDR1 is WSHSY, CDR2 SAAADI, per germline. The CDR3 loop is CASRALRNQPQHF. Written as DNA, the CDR3 is TGCGCCAGCAGAGCGTTGAGAAATCAGCCCCAGCATTTT.

This clonotype was detected many times. This chain uses TRBV7-3 with TRBJ1-2, with D perhaps TRBD1 (5 bases). Trimming left V 5 bases short and J 4 bases short, with 20 bases between. Germline V gene lookup returns CDR1 SGHTA and CDR2 FQGTGA. The CDR3 contains 16 residues. The CDR3 is CASSPEGEKGIYGYTF. CDR3 in DNA: TGTGCCAGCAGCCCAGAAGGGGAGAAGGGAATCTATGGCTACACCTTC.

Many counts were recorded for this clonotype. The chain links TRBV7-2 to TRBJ1-4; tentatively, D is TRBD1 (6 bases). CDR1 is SGHTA and CDR2 is FQGNSA in the germline V gene. The CDR3 loop spans 15 amino acids. The V end was cut by 3 bases, the J end by 5 bases, with 13 bases between. CDR3 nucleotide sequence: TGTGCCAGCAGCTTGTTACAGGGATACAATGAAAAACTGTTTTTT. This sequence encodes CASSLLQGYNEKLFF.

This clonotype was recorded at least ten times. The junction shows a germline mismatch at one end, possibly a read error. The rearrangement joins TRBV3-1 to TRBJ2-1; maybe TRBD2 (7 bases). This CDR3 has 17 residues. Germline lookup yields CDR1 LGHDT and CDR2 YNNKEL (reference sequence). The CDR3 region has the DNA TGTGCCAGCAGCCAAGATATGGGGGGGGCCTCCGACAATGAGCAGTTCTTC. Translation gives CASSQDMGGASDNEQFF.

This clonotype was picked up many times. The gene calls are TRBV5-1 and TRBJ2-7; D is unclear. V lost 1 base to trimming and J lost 7 bases, with 15 bases between them. Germline-derived CDR1 and CDR2 are SGHRS and YFSETQ. The CDR3 runs 14 residues. The CDR3 sequence: CASSLSGVGEEQYF. The CDR3 DNA reads as TGCGCCAGCAGCTTGTCTGGGGTTGGTGAGGAGCAGTACTTC.

In its sample, this clonotype was seen many times. The chain links TRBV28 to TRBJ2-7; D gene ambiguous. Between the trimmed V and J ends, which lost 5 bases and 3 bases, there was a span of 14 bases. Germline CDR1 and CDR2: MDHEN and SYDVKM. The CDR3 covers 14 residues. The CDR3 is CASSGWGADYEQYF. CDR3 sequence (DNA): TGTGCCAGCAGTGGGTGGGGTGCGGACTACGAGCAGTACTTC.